This T cell receptor (beta chain) emerged from a study of shared clonotypes between healthy human individuals. Study in general: Per donor, three plates held CD4 naive cells, three held CD4 memory, two held CD8 naive and one held CD8 memory.

This clone appeared a few times. The ends were cut back, 3 bases at V and 11 bases at J, with 14 bases in the middle. The length of the CDR3 is 13 residues. From germline, CDR1 is SNHLY and CDR2 FYNNEI. Each PCR replicate from the sorted subsets contained about 200 ng DNA, which is about 30,000 T cell genomes. Assay used: immunoSEQ multiplex PCR; TCRdb lists only in-frame clones, some missing. The repertoire includes a few million clones, more than 80% of them detected once, and about 0.13% sits in the top ten. V is TRBV2 and J is TRBJ1-5; D unclear. This TCR came from a man younger than 35 in good health. Input material: naive CD4+ T cells sorted from blood. Subset described: CD45RA+ positively selected. The CDR3 DNA sequence: TGTGCCAGCAGTGACGGGGTAGGTTTGACCCAGCATTTT. Encoded protein: CASSDGVGLTQHF. Combining the CDR3 with reference TRBV2 and TRBJ1-5 gives the whole variable domain EPEVTQTPSHQVTQMGQEVILRCVPISNHLYFYWYRQILGQKVEFLVSFYNNEISEKSEIFDDQFSVERPDGSNFTLKIRSTKLEDSAMYFCASSDGVGLTQHFGDGTRLSIL.